Listed below are T cell receptor beta chains from one sample, sequenced in a study of blood T cells in healthy people across ages. TCRdb processed the 5' RACE reads anew with MiXCR; each CDR3 protein has one entry. This sample yields 550,000 to 600,000 distinct CDR3 sequences, of which around 50% are seen a single time; 20% to 25% belongs to the top ten. The sample was blood. All receptors derive from a man aged 80 or over in good health. CDR3s include the opening cysteine and the closing phenylalanine or tryptophan. D genes are given only for firm matches. Only part of the rows carry a size: once, few, many, or a class if the clone is expanded.

d_call	v_call	clone_size	j_call	cdr3_nt	cdr3_aa
NA	TRBV20-1	NA	TRBJ1-1	TGCAGTGCTAGGGTGGCGGGGATTAACACTGAAGCTTTCTTT	CSARVAGINTEAFF
NA	TRBV4-1	NA	TRBJ2-7	TGCGTCAGCAGCCAAGTGGCCAGTTCCTACGAGCAGTACTTC	CVSSQVASSYEQYF
NA	TRBV6-1	NA	TRBJ1-5	TGTGCCAGCAGGGAGACTAGCAATCAGCCCCAGCATTTT	CASRETSNQPQHF
NA	TRBV27	NA	TRBJ2-5	TGTGCCAGCAGTTTAGGGCACTCAGGGCGGCCGTCACAAGAGACCCAGTACTTC	CASSLGHSGRPSQETQYF
TRBD2	TRBV4-2	NA	TRBJ2-3	TGTGCCAGCAGCCAAGATCTGGTACTAGCGGGAGTTTTTGGCACAGATACGCAGTATTTT	CASSQDLVLAGVFGTDTQYF
NA	TRBV7-9	few	TRBJ2-5	TGTGCCAGCAGCTACGATTGGGAGACCCAGTACTTC	CASSYDWETQYF
NA	TRBV7-2	few	TRBJ2-1	TGTGCCAGCAGCCCGACGGCACGGGAGCAGTTCTTC	CASSPTAREQFF
NA	TRBV5-1	NA	TRBJ2-6	TGCGCCAGCAGCTTGGCGGGGGCCGACGTCCCGACTTTC	CASSLAGADVPTF
TRBD1	TRBV20-1	NA	TRBJ2-7	TGCAGTGCAAGGACAGGGTCCTACGAGCAGTACTTC	CSARTGSYEQYF
NA	TRBV12-3/TRBV12-4	NA	TRBJ2-3	TGTGCCAGCAGGGAAGACGGGACGGATACGCAGTATTTT	CASREDGTDTQYF
TRBD1	TRBV4-1	NA	TRBJ2-1	TGCGCCAGCAGCCGAATTCTAGGGGACAGTCCAAATTCGGGGTTCTTC	CASSRILGDSPNSGFF
NA	TRBV5-1	NA	TRBJ2-3	TGCGCCAGCAGCACTTCAAGTCCAGATACGCAGTATTTT	CASSTSSPDTQYF
NA	TRBV29-1	few	TRBJ2-1	TGCAGCCTCCACCATCGGAATGAGCAGTTCTTC	CSLHHRNEQFF
NA	TRBV20-1	NA	TRBJ2-5	TGCAGTGCTAGACCTCCAGGGGGCGGGAGGGTAAGGGAGACCCAGTACTTC	CSARPPGGGRVRETQYF
TRBD2	TRBV12-3/TRBV12-4	once	TRBJ2-3	TGTGCCAGCAGTTTAGCAGCGGGAGGTTCAGATACGCAGTATTTT	CASSLAAGGSDTQYF
NA	TRBV20-1	once	TRBJ2-2	TGCAGTGCGAGAGACGGGGCGGCCCCGAACACCGGGGAGCTGTTTTTT	CSARDGAAPNTGELFF
NA	TRBV4-1	once	TRBJ1-1	TGCGCCAGCAGCCAAGGGGGAGGGGTTGAAGCTTTCTTT	CASSQGGGVEAFF
NA	TRBV20-1	NA	TRBJ2-5	TGCAGTGCTAGGAAGAGGGTAATTGGTGAGACCCAGTACTTC	CSARKRVIGETQYF
NA	TRBV21-1	many	TRBJ2-3	TGTGCCAGCATCCGGGACAGGGAGAGCACAGATACGCAGTATTTT	CASIRDRESTDTQYF
TRBD2	TRBV20-1	NA	TRBJ2-4	TGCAGTGCTGCTAGCGGGCTGGTTAAAAACATTCAGTACTTC	CSAASGLVKNIQYF
TRBD2	TRBV11-2	NA	TRBJ2-7	TGTGCCAGCAGCTTACGGGGGGGGCAATCGTACGAGCAGTACTTC	CASSLRGGQSYEQYF
NA	TRBV15	NA	TRBJ2-4	TGTGCCACCAGCAGAGAATCGGGGCAGGACATTCAGTACTTC	CATSRESGQDIQYF
NA	TRBV14	few	TRBJ2-1	TGTGCCAGCAGCCAGGTCTATGAGCAGTTCTTC	CASSQVYEQFF
TRBD1	TRBV28	NA	TRBJ1-1	TGTGCCAGCAGTTTCCCTGACAGGGCCTCTGAAGCTTTCTTT	CASSFPDRASEAFF
TRBD1	TRBV5-1	NA	TRBJ1-1	TGCGCCAGCAGCTTGAACACAGGGGGGAACACTGAAGCTTTCTTT	CASSLNTGGNTEAFF
NA	TRBV4-3	NA	TRBJ2-5	TGCGCCAGCAGCCAAGGAGTGGCGGTTGGGGAGCAGTACTTC	CASSQGVAVGEQYF
NA	TRBV7-2	NA	TRBJ2-1	TGTGCCAGCAGCTTAAGGGGCAGGGGCGCCATAGACGAGCAGTTCTTC	CASSLRGRGAIDEQFF
TRBD1	TRBV4-3	NA	TRBJ1-4	TGCGCCAGCAGCCAAGACGCCCAGGGGGCAGAAGAAAAACTGTTTTTT	CASSQDAQGAEEKLFF
NA	TRBV24-1	NA	TRBJ2-3	TGTGCCACCAGTGACCCCGGGAAAACAGGTACCCATACGCAGTATTTT	CATSDPGKTGTHTQYF
NA	TRBV7-8	few	TRBJ2-5	TGTGCCAGCAGCCGCTCGGAGCTACAAGAGACCCAGTACTTC	CASSRSELQETQYF
TRBD1	TRBV3-1	once	TRBJ1-4	TGTGCCAGCAGCTACCGACAGGGGGCAAAGGAAAAACTGTTTTTT	CASSYRQGAKEKLFF
NA	TRBV7-9	few	TRBJ2-5	TGTGCCAGCAGCTTCCTTAACATGGGCGTGGGGACCCAGTACTTC	CASSFLNMGVGTQYF
TRBD1	TRBV7-9	many	TRBJ1-2	TGTGCCAGCAGCTTAGTCCAGGGGGCAGGCGGCTACACCTTC	CASSLVQGAGGYTF
NA	TRBV6-1	NA	TRBJ2-1	TGTGCCAGCAGTGAGACGGGGACTTCCTACAATGAGCAGTTCTTC	CASSETGTSYNEQFF
TRBD2	TRBV5-1	few	TRBJ2-5	TGCGCCAGCAGCTCGTTACCGAAGACTAGCGGAAGGAAAGAGACCCAGTACTTC	CASSSLPKTSGRKETQYF